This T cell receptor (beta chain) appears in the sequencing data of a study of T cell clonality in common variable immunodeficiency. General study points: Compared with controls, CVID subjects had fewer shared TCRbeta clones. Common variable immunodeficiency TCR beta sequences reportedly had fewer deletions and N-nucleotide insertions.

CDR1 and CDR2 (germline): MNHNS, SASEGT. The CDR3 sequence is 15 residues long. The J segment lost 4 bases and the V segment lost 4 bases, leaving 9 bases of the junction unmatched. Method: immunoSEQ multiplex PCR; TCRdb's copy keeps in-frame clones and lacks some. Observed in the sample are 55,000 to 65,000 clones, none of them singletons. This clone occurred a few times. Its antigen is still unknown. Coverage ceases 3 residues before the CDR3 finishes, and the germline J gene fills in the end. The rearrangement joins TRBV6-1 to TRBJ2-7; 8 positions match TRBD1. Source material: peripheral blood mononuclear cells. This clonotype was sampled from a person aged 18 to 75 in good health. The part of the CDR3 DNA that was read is TGTGCCAGCAGTGCAACCGGACAGGGAGTTTACGAG. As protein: CASSATGQGVYE. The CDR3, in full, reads CASSATGQGVYEQYF.